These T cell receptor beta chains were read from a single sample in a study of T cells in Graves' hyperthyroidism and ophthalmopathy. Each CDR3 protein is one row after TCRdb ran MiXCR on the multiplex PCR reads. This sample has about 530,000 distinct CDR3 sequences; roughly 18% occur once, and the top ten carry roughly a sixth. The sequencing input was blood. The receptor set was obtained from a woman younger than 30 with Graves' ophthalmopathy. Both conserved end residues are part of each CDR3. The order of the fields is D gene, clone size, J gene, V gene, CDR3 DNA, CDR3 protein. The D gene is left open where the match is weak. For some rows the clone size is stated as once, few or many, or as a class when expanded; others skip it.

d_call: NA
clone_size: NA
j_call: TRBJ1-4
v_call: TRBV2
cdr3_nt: TGTGCCAGCAGTGAAGTAGGGGGAAGTGAAAGACTGTTTTTT
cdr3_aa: CASSEVGGSERLFF

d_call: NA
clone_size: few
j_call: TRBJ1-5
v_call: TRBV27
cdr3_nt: TGTGCCAGCAGTTTATATCAGGTCAGGGGTTTCGATAGCAATCAGCCCCAGCATTTT
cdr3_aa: CASSLYQVRGFDSNQPQHF

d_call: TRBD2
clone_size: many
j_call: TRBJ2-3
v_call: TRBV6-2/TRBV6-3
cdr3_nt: TGTGCCAGCAGTAAACTAGCGGCTAGCACAGATACGCAGTATTTT
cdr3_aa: CASSKLAASTDTQYF

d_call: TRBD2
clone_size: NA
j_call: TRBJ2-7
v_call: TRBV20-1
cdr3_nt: TGCAGTGCTAGAGTTCAAGCGGGAGGGCTAGGGGGGCGATACGAGCAGTACTTC
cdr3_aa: CSARVQAGGLGGRYEQYF

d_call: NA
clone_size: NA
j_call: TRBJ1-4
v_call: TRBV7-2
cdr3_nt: TGTGCCAGCAGCCCCGGACAGTTTGATAATGAAAAACTGTTTTTT
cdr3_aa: CASSPGQFDNEKLFF

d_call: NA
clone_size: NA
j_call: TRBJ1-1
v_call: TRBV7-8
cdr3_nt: TGTGCCAGCAGCCGACACACTTATACAGGGAGGGACACTGAAGCTTTCTTT
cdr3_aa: CASSRHTYTGRDTEAFF

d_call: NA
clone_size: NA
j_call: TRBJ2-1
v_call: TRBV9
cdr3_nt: TGTGCCAGCAGCACGGGACAAACCTCCTACAATGAGCAGTTCTTC
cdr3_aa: CASSTGQTSYNEQFF

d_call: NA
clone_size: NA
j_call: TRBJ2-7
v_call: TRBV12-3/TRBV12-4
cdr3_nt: TGTGCCAGCAGTTTACTCTCCAGGAATCCCTACGAGCAGTACTTC
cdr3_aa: CASSLLSRNPYEQYF

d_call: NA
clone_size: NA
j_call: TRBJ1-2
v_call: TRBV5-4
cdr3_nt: TGTGCCAGCAGCCCCGACCAGTTCCTTCTAACCGCGACGGGCTACACCTTC
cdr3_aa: CASSPDQFLLTATGYTF

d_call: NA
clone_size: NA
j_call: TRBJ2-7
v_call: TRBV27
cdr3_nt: TGTGCCAGCAGTTTTGCCGGGAGAAACTACGAGCAGTACTTC
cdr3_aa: CASSFAGRNYEQYF

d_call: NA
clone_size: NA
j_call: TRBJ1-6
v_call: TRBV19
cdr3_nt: TGTGCCAGTAGTATAGATCGAGCGTATTCACCCCTCCACTTT
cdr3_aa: CASSIDRAYSPLHF

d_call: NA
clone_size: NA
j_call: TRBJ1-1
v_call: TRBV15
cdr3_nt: TGTGCCACAAGTTGGGGGAACACTGAAGCTTTCTTT
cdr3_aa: CATSWGNTEAFF

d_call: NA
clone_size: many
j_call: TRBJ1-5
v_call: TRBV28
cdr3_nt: TGTGCCAGCAGTTTATTCCCTGACAATCAGCCCCAGCATTTT
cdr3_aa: CASSLFPDNQPQHF

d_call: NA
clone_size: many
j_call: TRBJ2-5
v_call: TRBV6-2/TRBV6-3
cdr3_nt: TGTGCCAGCAGTTACGACCCGGCGGGCCAAGAGACCCAGTACTTC
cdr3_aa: CASSYDPAGQETQYF

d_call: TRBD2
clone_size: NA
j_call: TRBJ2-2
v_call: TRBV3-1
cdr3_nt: TGTGCCAGCAGCCCTCTAGCGGGAGGGCCCGGGGAGCTGTTTTTT
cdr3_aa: CASSPLAGGPGELFF

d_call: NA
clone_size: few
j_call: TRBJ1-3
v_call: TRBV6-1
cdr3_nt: TGTGCCAGCAGACCCGACAGGAGCCAGAGAAACACCATATATTTT
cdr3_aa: CASRPDRSQRNTIYF

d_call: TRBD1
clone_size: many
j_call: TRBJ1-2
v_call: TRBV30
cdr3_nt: TGTGCCTGGTCTCCTGTCGTAGGGGGCGGAGGCTACACCTTC
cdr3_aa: CAWSPVVGGGGYTF

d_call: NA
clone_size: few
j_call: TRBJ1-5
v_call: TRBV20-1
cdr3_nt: TGCAGTGCTAGTACCGGCAGAAGGCAGCCCCAGCATTTT
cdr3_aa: CSASTGRRQPQHF

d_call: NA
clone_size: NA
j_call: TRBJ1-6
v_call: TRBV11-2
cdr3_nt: TGTGCCAGCAGCCTCGCGCCAAATTCACCCCTCCACTTT
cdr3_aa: CASSLAPNSPLHF

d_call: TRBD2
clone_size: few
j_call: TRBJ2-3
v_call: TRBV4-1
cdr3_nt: TGCGCCAGCAGCTACCTAGCGGGAGAGGCAGATACGCAGTATTTT
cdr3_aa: CASSYLAGEADTQYF

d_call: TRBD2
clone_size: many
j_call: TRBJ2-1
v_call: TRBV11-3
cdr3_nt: TGTGCCAGCAGCGAGGGACTAGCGCGATCCTACAATGAGCAGTTCTTC
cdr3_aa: CASSEGLARSYNEQFF

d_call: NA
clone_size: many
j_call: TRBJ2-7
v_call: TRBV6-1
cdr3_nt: TGTGCCAGCCGAAATAACGAGCAGTACTTC
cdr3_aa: CASRNNEQYF

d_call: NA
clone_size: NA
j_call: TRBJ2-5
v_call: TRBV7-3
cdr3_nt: TGTGCCAGCAGCTTCGGTCACTCCGGGGAGACCCAGTACTTC
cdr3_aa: CASSFGHSGETQYF

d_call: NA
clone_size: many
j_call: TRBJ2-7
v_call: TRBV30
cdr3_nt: TGTGCCTGGAGTGAGCAGGGGTTCCACGAGCAGTACTTC
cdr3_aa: CAWSEQGFHEQYF

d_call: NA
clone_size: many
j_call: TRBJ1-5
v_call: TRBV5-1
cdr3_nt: TGCGCCAGCAGCCCTTCCTCGGGGGCTTATCAGCCCCAGCATTTT
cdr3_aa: CASSPSSGAYQPQHF

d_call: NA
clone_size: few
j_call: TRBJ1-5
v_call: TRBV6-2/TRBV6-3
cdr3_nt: TGTGCCAGCAGTCCTTACAGGGAGGTGCGGCCCCAGCATTTT
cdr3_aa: CASSPYREVRPQHF

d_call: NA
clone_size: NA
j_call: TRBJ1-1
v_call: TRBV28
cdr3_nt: TGTGCCAGCAGTTTGGTGGGGTATCGAGCTTTCTTT
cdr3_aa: CASSLVGYRAFF